This entry features one T cell receptor beta chain sequence. Germline V gene sequence: CDR1 SQVTM, CDR2 ANQGSEA. This CDR3 is built from 11 residues. The source of the sample is a study of CXCR3-negative and CXCR3-positive naive CD8 T cells. All TRB cDNA libraries came from 5' RACE performed with UMI labels. No DNA is given; TCRdb re-called the 5' RACE reads and lists each CDR3 protein once. This sample's table reports under 85,000 distinct CDR3 sequences. Sequencing used naive CXCR3- CD8+ T cells from blood. Subset: CD45RO-CCR7+CD27+CD95- naive CD8+ T cells lacking CXCR3 (TNR3-). The rearrangement joins TRBV29-1 to TRBJ2-1. The TCR was taken from a human donor in good health. Some clones in this sample may be carry-over from other donors' samples. This chain's CDR3 is CSVIQSNEQFF.